What follows are 3 T cell receptor beta chains derived from one specimen sequenced in a study of OX40 agonist ivuxolimab in advanced cancers. Assay: immunoSEQ multiplex PCR; the TCRdb copy retains only in-frame clones and omits some. The data contain 75,000 to 80,000 clones, approximately 95% of them singletons. Sample: CD4+ or CD8+ T cells sorted from blood, taken in a trial of the OX40 agonist ivuxolimab. The receptors here all came from an adult with an advanced solid tumor such as melanoma, head and neck, liver or kidney cancer.

The chain is built from TRBV15 and TRBJ1-5; TRBD1 might be the D (6 bases). Looked up from germline, CDR1 is LNHNV and CDR2 is YYDKDF (reference sequence). The CDR3 has 16 amino acids. V shed 5 bases and J shed 2 bases, with 16 bases lying between them. CDR3 in amino acids: CATSPPGQGRNQPQHF. The CDR3 DNA is TGTGCCACCAGCCCCCCGGGTCAGGGGCGCAATCAGCCCCAGCATTTT.

The rearrangement uses TRBV5-1 and TRBJ2-2, with D unclear. V was shortened by 2 bases and J by 4 bases, with 9 bases between the two germline ends. The CDR3 consists of 14 residues. Germline V lookup: CDR1 SGHRS, CDR2 YFSETQ. The CDR3 coding sequence is TGCGCCAGCAGCTTAAGGGAACCCACCGGGGAGCTGTTTTTT. It translates to CASSLREPTGELFF.

J is TRBJ1-5 and V is TRBV27; D ambiguous. The CDR3 has 14 amino acids. V lost 1 base and J 1 base, leaving 5 bases between the germline ends. The V gene's germline CDR1 is MNHEY and CDR2 SMNVEV (reference sequence). The CDR3 DNA reads TGTGCCAGCAGTTTATGGGGAAGCAATCAGCCCCAGCATTTT. The encoded protein is CASSLWGSNQPQHF.